Listed below are T cell receptor beta chains from one sample, sequenced in a study of T-cell memory formation after mild COVID-19. TCRdb used MiXCR to reprocess the 5' RACE reads, holding one entry per CDR3 protein. The sample has 160,000 or so distinct CDR3 sequences, roughly a third seen once; the top ten hold 9.5% to 15%. Sequencing input: PBMCs or a T cell subset sorted from them (not recorded which). The receptors originated from an adult woman who had mild COVID-19 (a few samples of this study predate the infection). Cell type and time point are not known. The CDR3 runs from the conserved cysteine through the conserved F or W. D genes are given only for firm matches. Part of the rows lack a size; the others show once, few, many or a class for expanded clones.

>.|TRBJ1-5|few|TRBV4-1
TGCGCCAGCAGCCAAGATCCGGTTCAGCCCCAGCATTTT
CASSQDPVQPQHF
>.|TRBJ1-5|few|TRBV7-9
TGTGCCAGCAGCTTAGCAGGTACCAATCAGCCCCAGCATTTT
CASSLAGTNQPQHF
>.|TRBJ2-2|.|TRBV7-8
TGTGCCAGCAGCTTAGCTCTCGGGGGCACCGGGGAGCTGTTTTTT
CASSLALGGTGELFF
>.|TRBJ1-4|.|TRBV24-1
TGTGCCACCAGTGATGGGTCAGCGAGTAATGAAAAACTGTTTTTT
CATSDGSASNEKLFF
>.|TRBJ2-1|few|TRBV9
TGTGCCAGCAGCGCCTCTGGATGGGATGAGCAGTTCTTC
CASSASGWDEQFF
>.|TRBJ2-7|.|TRBV20-1
TGCAGTGCTAGAGGATTTAAGAACGAGCAGTACTTC
CSARGFKNEQYF
>.|TRBJ2-3|.|TRBV29-1
TGCAGCGTTGAGGGGGACCGCACAGATACGCAGTATTTT
CSVEGDRTDTQYF
>.|TRBJ2-3|once|TRBV11-3
TGTGCCAGCAGCCACGGCAGCGACTCGTTCACAGATACGCAGTATTTT
CASSHGSDSFTDTQYF
>TRBD1|TRBJ1-6|few|TRBV12-3/TRBV12-4
TGTGCCAGCAGTCAGAACAGGGGACGGGTCCATTCACCCCTCCACTTT
CASSQNRGRVHSPLHF
>.|TRBJ2-7|few|TRBV4-1
TGCGCCAGCAGGTCGATAGGAGGGTCCTACGAGCAGTACTTC
CASRSIGGSYEQYF
>.|TRBJ1-1|.|TRBV10-3
TGTGCCATCAGTGGGACGGAGGGGGAAGCTTTCTTT
CAISGTEGEAFF
>TRBD2|TRBJ2-3|.|TRBV3-1
TGTGCCAGCAGCCAAGACGGGACTAGCGGGAGGAATACGCAGTATTTT
CASSQDGTSGRNTQYF
>.|TRBJ2-1|.|TRBV21-1
TGTGCCAGCAGTCAAGTCCCGGGAGGGTTGAATGAGCAGTTCTTC
CASSQVPGGLNEQFF
>.|TRBJ1-4|once|TRBV12-3/TRBV12-4
TGTGCCAGCAGTCCGAAGTCCGGGGGAAGCGAAAAACTGTTTTTT
CASSPKSGGSEKLFF
>.|TRBJ2-2|.|TRBV11-1
TGTGCCAGCAGCTTACTTGCGATCGGGGAGCTGTTTTTT
CASSLLAIGELFF
>TRBD1|TRBJ1-6|.|TRBV29-1
TGCAGCGCCCTATTCTCAGGGGGATCCTATAATTCACCCCTCCACTTT
CSALFSGGSYNSPLHF
>.|TRBJ1-2|once|TRBV4-1
TGCGCCAGCAGCCAAGGGGGGGACCTAGGTGGCTACACCTTC
CASSQGGDLGGYTF
>TRBD1|TRBJ2-1|few|TRBV7-9
TGTGCCAGCAGCTCAAGGACAGGGTTCTACAATGAGCAGTTCTTC
CASSSRTGFYNEQFF
>.|TRBJ2-7|.|TRBV5-1
TGCGCCAGCAGCCCCGATGCCCAGGCCTCCTACGAGCAGTACTTC
CASSPDAQASYEQYF
>.|TRBJ1-1|.|TRBV20-1
TGCAGTGCCGGCGGCGGGTCCAACACTGAAGCTTTCTTT
CSAGGGSNTEAFF
>.|TRBJ2-2|.|TRBV5-1
TGCGCCAGCAGCTTGGTGCAGACACCCACCGGGGAGCTGTTTTTT
CASSLVQTPTGELFF
>TRBD2|TRBJ2-3|.|TRBV5-4
TGTGCCAGCAGCTTGGGGGCGGGAGCCACAGATACGCAGTATTTT
CASSLGAGATDTQYF
>.|TRBJ1-2|.|TRBV3-1
TGTGCCAGCAAGGCCCGCAGGGAGAGCTATGGCTACACCTTC
CASKARRESYGYTF